These 9 T cell receptor beta chains were sequenced from one sample in a study of blood T cell repertoires in COVID-19. Some clones are missing from TCRdb's copy, which holds only in-frame ones; the method was immunoSEQ multiplex PCR. The sample holds under 200,000 clones, around 82% seen once. Sequencing was performed on peripheral blood. The receptors were gathered from a woman of 80 years or more with acute or convalescent COVID-19.

This clone was recorded once. The chain has TRBV7-8 and TRBJ2-4; 7 bases align to TRBD1. Per the germline V gene, CDR1 is SGHVS and CDR2 is FQNEAQ. There are 13 residues in the CDR3. V trimming: 5 bases; J trimming: 7 bases; junction bases outside the gene matches: 5. CDR3 nucleotides: TGTGCCAGCAGCCCACAGGGGTGGAACATTCAGTACTTC. This gives the protein CASSPQGWNIQYF.

The V and J genes are TRBV6-5 and TRBJ1-1; a weak D match, TRBD1 (6 bases). The CDR3 is made up of 14 amino acids. Germline V lookup: CDR1 MNHEY, CDR2 SVGAGI. Between the trimmed V and J ends, which lost 7 bases and 7 bases, there was a span of 19 bases. The CDR3 DNA follows: TGTGCCAGCACTACAACGGGGGGCCTGGTTGAAGCTTTCTTT. Protein sequence: CASTTTGGLVEAFF.

V and J are TRBV6-4 and TRBJ2-2; TRBD2 matches 13 bases. Trimming cost V 6 bases and J 0 bases; bases outside gene matches: 4. Germline loops: CDR1 MRHNA, CDR2 SNTAGT. This CDR3 comprises 17 residues. CDR3 sequence: CASSLLAGGTNTGELFF. The CDR3 DNA sequence: TGTGCCAGCAGCTTACTAGCGGGGGGGACGAACACCGGGGAGCTGTTTTTT.

The chain carries TRBV5-6 and TRBJ2-7, with D possibly matching TRBD1 (6 bases). The CDR3 totals 11 residues. V lost 7 bases and J lost 13, with 18 bases in between. Germline CDR1 and CDR2: SGHDT and YYEEEE. The CDR3 protein is CASENGQSKYF. CDR3 bases: TGTGCCAGCGAGAACGGACAGAGCAAATACTTC.

The genes are TRBV9 and TRBJ2-2, with a weak D call TRBD1 (5 bases). The CDR3 consists of 16 residues. From germline, CDR1 is SGDLS and CDR2 YYNGEE. The V gene lost 0 bases and the J gene lost 4 bases, with 13 bases spanning the gap. CDR3 sequence reads: CASSVAAGLFTGELFF. CDR3 bases: TGTGCCAGCAGCGTAGCGGCAGGGCTATTCACCGGGGAGCTGTTTTTT.

The chain uses TRBV7-8 and TRBJ1-6; TRBD1 agrees at 9 bases. This CDR3 has 14 residues. J gave up 9 bases and V 1 base, and 1 base lay outside the gene matches. Germline CDR1 is SGHVS and CDR2 is FQNEAQ. The CDR3 loop is CASSLGQGGSPLHF. CDR3 bases: TGTGCCAGCAGCTTAGGACAGGGGGGTTCACCCCTCCACTTT.

CDR3 amino acids: CASSRTGRETQYF. CDR3 nucleotides: TGTGCCAGCAGCCGGACAGGGCGGGAGACCCAGTACTTC. The chain links TRBV28 to TRBJ2-5; 8 bases fit TRBD1. Germline V gene lookup returns CDR1 MDHEN and CDR2 SYDVKM. This CDR3 comprises 13 residues. The V gene end was trimmed by 6 bases and the J gene end by 5 bases; junction bases not matched to a gene: 5.

The gene calls are TRBV11-2 and TRBJ1-2; 7 positions match TRBD1. There are 15 residues in the CDR3. The germline CDR1 and CDR2 sequences are SGHAT and FQNNGV. Trimming took 7 bases from V and 4 from J; bases not matched to a gene: 12. The CDR3 is CASKAGGPGPYGYTF. The CDR3 bases are TGTGCCAGCAAGGCAGGGGGTCCTGGGCCCTATGGCTACACCTTC. Using reference TRBV11-2 and TRBJ1-2 for the parts outside the CDR3, the full variable domain is EAGVAQSPRYKIIEKRQSVAFWCNPISGHATLYWYQQILGQGPKLLIQFQNNGVVDDSQLPKDRFSAERLKGVDSTLKIQPAKLEDSAVYLCASKAGGPGPYGYTFGSGTRLTVV.

This rearrangement joins TRBV10-3 to TRBJ1-2; D remains ambiguous. Trimming cost V 0 bases and J 8 bases, with 13 bases left between them. Germline CDR1 is ENHRY and CDR2 is SYGVKD. The CDR3 spans 14 residues. The CDR3 region has the DNA TGTGCCATCAGTGAGTCGGGAGACGGTGCGGGCTACACCTTC. Translating it yields CAISESGDGAGYTF.